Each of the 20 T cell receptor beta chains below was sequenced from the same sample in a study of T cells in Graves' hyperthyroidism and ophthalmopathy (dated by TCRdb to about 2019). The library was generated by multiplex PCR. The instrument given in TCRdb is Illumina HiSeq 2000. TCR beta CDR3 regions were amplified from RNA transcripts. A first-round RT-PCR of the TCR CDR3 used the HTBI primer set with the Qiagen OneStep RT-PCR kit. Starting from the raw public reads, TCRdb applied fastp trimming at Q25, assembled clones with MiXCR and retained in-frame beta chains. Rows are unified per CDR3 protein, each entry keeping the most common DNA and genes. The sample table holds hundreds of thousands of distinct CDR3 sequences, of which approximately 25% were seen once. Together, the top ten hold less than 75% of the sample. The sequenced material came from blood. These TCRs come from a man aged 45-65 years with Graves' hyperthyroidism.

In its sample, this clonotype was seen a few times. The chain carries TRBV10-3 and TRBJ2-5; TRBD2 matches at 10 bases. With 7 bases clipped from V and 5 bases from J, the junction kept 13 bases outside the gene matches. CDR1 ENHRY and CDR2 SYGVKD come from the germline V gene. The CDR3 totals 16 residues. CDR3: CAITSGTSARGETQYF. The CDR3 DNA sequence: TGTGCCATCACCTCCGGGACTAGCGCCAGAGGGGAGACCCAGTACTTC.

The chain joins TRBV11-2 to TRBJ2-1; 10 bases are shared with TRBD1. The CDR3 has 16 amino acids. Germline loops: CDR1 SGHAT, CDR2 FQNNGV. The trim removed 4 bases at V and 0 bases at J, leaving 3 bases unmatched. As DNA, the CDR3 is TGTGCCAGCAGCTCCGACAGGGGGCCCTCCTACAATGAGCAGTTCTTC. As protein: CASSSDRGPSYNEQFF.

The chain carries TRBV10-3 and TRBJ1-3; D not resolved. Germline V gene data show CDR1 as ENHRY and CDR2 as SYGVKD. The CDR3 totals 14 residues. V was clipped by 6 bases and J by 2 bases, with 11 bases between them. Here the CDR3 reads CAIREHDPGNTIYF. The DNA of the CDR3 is TGTGCCATCAGAGAACACGACCCTGGAAACACCATATATTTT.

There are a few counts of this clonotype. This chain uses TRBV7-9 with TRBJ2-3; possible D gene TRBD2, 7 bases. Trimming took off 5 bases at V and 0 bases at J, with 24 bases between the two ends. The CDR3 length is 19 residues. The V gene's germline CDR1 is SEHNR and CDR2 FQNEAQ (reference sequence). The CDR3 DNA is TGTGCCAGCAGCCGCCCGGGGGGCATTATCCCCCTTAGCACAGATACGCAGTATTTT. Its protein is CASSRPGGIIPLSTDTQYF.

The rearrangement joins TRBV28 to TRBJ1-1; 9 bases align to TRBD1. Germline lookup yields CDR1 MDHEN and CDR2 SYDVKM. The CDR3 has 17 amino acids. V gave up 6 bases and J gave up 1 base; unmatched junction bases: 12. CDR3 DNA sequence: TGTGCCAGCAGAGAACCGGGACAGGGTGGGAAGAACACTGAAGCTTTCTTT. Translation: CASREPGQGGKNTEAFF. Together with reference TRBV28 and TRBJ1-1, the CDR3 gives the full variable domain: DVKVTQSSRYLVKRTGEKVFLECVQDMDHENMFWYRQDPGLGLRLIYFSYDVKMKEKGDIPEGYSVSREKKERFSLILESASTNQTSMYLCASREPGQGGKNTEAFFGQGTRLTVV.

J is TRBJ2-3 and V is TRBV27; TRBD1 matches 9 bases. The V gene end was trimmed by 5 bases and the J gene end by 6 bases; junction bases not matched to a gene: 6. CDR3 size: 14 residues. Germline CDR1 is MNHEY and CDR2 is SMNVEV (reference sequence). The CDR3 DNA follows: TGTGCCAGCAGTCCTTGGACAGGGGCCGATACGCAGTATTTT. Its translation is CASSPWTGADTQYF.

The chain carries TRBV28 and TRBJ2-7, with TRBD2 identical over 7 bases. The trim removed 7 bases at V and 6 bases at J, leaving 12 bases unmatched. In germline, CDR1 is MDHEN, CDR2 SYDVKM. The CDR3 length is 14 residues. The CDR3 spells CASTPSRTRSEQYF. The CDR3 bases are TGTGCCAGCACCCCGAGCCGGACTAGATCCGAGCAGTACTTC. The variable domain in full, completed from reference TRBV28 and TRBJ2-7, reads DVKVTQSSRYLVKRTGEKVFLECVQDMDHENMFWYRQDPGLGLRLIYFSYDVKMKEKGDIPEGYSVSREKKERFSLILESASTNQTSMYLCASTPSRTRSEQYFGPGTRLTVT.

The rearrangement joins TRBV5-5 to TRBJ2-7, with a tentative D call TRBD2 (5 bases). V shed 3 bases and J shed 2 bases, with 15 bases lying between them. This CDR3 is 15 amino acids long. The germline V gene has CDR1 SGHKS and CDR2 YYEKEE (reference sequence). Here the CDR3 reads CASSWAKSGTYEQYF. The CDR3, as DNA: TGTGCCAGCAGCTGGGCGAAAAGCGGAACCTACGAGCAGTACTTC.

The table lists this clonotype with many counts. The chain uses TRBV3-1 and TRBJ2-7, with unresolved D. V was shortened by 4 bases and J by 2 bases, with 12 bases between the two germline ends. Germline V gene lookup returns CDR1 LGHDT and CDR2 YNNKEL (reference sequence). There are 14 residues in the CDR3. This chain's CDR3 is CASSPSGQTYEQYF. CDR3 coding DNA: TGTGCCAGCAGCCCCTCCGGGCAGACCTACGAGCAGTACTTC.

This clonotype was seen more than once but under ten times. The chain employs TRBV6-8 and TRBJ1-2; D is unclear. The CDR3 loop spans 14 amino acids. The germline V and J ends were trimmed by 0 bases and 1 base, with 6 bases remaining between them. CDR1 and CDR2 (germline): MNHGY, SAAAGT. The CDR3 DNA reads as TGTGCCAGCAGTTACTCGAATGTTAACTATGGCTACACCTTC. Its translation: CASSYSNVNYGYTF.

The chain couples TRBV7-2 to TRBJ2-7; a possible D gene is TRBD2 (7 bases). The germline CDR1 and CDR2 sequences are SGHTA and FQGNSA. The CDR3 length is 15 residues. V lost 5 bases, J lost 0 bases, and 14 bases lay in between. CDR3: CASSRGASSSYEQYF. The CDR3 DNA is TGTGCCAGCAGCCGGGGGGCCTCAAGCTCCTACGAGCAGTACTTC.

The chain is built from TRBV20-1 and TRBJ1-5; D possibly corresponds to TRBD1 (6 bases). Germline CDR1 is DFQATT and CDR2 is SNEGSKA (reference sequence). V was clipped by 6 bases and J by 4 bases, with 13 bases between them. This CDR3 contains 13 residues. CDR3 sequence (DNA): TGCAGTGCAAGACAGGACACAAATCAGCCCCAGCATTTT. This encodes CSARQDTNQPQHF.

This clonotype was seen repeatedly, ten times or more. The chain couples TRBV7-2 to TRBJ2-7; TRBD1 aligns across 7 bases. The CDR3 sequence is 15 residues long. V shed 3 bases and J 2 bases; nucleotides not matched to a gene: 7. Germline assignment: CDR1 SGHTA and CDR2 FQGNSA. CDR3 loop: CASSFASTGTYEQYF. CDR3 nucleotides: TGTGCCAGCAGCTTTGCCTCGACAGGGACCTACGAGCAGTACTTC.

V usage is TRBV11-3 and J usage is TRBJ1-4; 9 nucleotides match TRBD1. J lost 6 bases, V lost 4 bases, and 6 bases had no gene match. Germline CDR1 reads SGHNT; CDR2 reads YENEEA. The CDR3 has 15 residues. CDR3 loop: CASSSAGTGHEKLFF. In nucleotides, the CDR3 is TGTGCCAGCAGCTCTGCCGGGACAGGGCATGAAAAACTGTTTTTT. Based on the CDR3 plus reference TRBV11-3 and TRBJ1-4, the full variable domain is EAGVVQSPRYKIIEKKQPVAFWCNPISGHNTLYWYLQNLGQGPELLIRYENEEAVDDSQLPKDRFSAERLKGVDSTLKIQPAELGDSAVYLCASSSAGTGHEKLFFGSGTQLSVL.

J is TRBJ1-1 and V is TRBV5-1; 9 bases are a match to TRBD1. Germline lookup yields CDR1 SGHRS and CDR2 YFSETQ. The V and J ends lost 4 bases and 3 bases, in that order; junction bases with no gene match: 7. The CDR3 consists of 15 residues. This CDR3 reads CASSLGDRAYTEAFF. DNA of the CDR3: TGCGCCAGCAGCCTCGGGGACAGGGCCTACACTGAAGCTTTCTTT.

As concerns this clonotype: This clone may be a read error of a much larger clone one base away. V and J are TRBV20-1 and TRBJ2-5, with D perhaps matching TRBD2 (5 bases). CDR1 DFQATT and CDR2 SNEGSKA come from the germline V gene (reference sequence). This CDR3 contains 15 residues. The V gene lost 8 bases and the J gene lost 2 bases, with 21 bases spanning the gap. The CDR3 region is CSTGKGRESQETQYF. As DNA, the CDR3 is TGCAGTACTGGAAAAGGCCGGGAATCGCAAGAGACCCAGTACTTC.

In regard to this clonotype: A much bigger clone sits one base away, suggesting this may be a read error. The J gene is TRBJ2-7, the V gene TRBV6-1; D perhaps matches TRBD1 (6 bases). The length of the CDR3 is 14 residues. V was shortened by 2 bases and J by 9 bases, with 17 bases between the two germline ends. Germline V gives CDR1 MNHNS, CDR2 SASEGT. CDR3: CASSERAGARGQYF. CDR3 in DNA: TGTGCCAGCAGTGAAAGGGCAGGGGCGCGCGGGCAGTACTTC.

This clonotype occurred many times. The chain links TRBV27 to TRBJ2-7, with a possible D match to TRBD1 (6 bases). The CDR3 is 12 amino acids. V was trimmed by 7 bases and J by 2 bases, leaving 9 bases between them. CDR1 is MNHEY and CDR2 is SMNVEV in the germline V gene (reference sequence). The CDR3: CASTNRAYEQYF. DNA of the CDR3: TGTGCCAGCACGAACAGGGCCTACGAGCAGTACTTC.

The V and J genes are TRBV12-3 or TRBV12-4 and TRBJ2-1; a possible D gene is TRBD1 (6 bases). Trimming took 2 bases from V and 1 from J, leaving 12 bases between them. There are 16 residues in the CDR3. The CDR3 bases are TGTGCCAGCAGTTTAAACCAGGGGCTTTCCTACAATGAGCAGTTCTTC. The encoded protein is CASSLNQGLSYNEQFF.

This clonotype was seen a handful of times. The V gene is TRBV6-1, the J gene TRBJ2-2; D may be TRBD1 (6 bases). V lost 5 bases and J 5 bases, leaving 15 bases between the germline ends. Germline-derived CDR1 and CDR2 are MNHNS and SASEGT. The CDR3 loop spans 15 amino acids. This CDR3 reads CASSLGTTGTGELFF. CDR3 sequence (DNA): TGTGCCAGCAGTCTCGGGACCACAGGGACCGGGGAGCTGTTTTTT.